A single T cell receptor (beta chain) is shown here with its context. This entry comes from a study of T cells in localized non-small cell lung cancer. Trimming left V 2 bases short and J 2 bases short, with 8 bases between. The CDR3 loop spans 14 amino acids. The germline V gene encodes CDR1 MRHNA and CDR2 SNTAGT. Measured with immunoSEQ multiplex PCR; TCRdb has only the in-frame clones, and not every one. The profile shows approximately 14,000 clones, 80% to 85% of them singletons. The gene calls are TRBV6-4 and TRBJ2-3; no reliable D call. Sample: peripheral blood, taken before any cancer treatment. The sequence was obtained from a female donor aged 60 or older with stage I squamous cell lung carcinoma. CDR3 DNA: TGTGCCAGCAGTGACGGGAAAGCCACAGATACGCAGTATTTT. Its translation: CASSDGKATDTQYF.